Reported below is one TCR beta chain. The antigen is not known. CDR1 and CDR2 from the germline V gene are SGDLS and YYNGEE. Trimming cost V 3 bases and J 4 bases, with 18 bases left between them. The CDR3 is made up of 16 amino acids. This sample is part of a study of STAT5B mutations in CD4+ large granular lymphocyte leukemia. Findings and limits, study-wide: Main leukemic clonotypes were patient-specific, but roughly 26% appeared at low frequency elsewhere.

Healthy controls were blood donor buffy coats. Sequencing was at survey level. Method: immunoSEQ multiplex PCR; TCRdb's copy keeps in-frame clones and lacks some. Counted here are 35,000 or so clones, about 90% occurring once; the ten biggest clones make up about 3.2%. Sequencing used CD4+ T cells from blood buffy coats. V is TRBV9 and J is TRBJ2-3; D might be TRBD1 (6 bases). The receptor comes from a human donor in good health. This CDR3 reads CASSDLTGSSPDTQYF. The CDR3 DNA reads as TGTGCCAGCAGCGACCTTACAGGGAGTTCCCCAGATACGCAGTATTTT. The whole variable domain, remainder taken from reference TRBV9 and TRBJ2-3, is DSGVTQTPKHLITATGQRVTLRCSPRSGDLSVYWYQQSLDQGLQFLIQYYNGEERAKGNILERFSAQQFPDLHSELNLSSLELGDSALYFCASSDLTGSSPDTQYFGPGTRLTVL.